The present entry profiles one TCR beta chain with its context. Its target is unknown. Germline V gives CDR1 SQVTM, CDR2 ANQGSEA. The CDR3 is 15 residues long. V was trimmed by 6 bases and J by 0 bases, leaving 12 bases between them. Isolated RNA was reverse transcribed into cDNA used as the sequencing template. Only in-frame clones appear in the TCRdb table, and some are missing; sequencing was by immunoSEQ multiplex PCR. The sample consists of over 150,000 clones, approximately 60% of them appearing once. Regarding treatment: oral pan-JAK inhibitor, 5-10 mg twice daily. Lesional scalp punch biopsies and peripheral blood came from alopecia areata patients. This record belongs to a study of CD8+ T cells in alopecia areata. Study-level information: A regimen of oral tofacitinib, 5 to 10 mg twice daily, was given to treated patients. Broader study findings: The treated group had a single nonresponder, limiting CD8+ expansion-response conclusions.

The TCR sequence derives from a human donor with alopecia areata. This chain links TRBV29-1 with TRBJ2-6; D is ambiguous. The specimen was CD4+ T cells sorted from blood, collected at week 4, from a patient treated with tofacitinib. This CDR3 reads CSVDDWSSGANVLTF. CDR3 DNA: TGCAGCGTCGATGACTGGAGCTCTGGGGCCAACGTCCTGACTTTC.